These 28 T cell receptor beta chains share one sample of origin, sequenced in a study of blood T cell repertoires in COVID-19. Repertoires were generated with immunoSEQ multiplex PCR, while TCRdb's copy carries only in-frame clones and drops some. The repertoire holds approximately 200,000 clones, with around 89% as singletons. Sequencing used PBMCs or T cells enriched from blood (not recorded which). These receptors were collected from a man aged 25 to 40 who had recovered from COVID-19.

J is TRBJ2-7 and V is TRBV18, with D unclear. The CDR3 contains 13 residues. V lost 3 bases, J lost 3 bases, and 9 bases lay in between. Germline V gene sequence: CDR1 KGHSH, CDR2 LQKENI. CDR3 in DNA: TGTGCCAGCTCACCGTTAGCTGACTACGAGCAGTACTTC. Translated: CASSPLADYEQYF.

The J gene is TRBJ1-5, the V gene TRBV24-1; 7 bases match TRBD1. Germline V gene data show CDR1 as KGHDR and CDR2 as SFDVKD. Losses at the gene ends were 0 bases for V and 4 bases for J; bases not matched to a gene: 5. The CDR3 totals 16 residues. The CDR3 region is CATSDLKGAPNQPQHF. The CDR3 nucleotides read TGTGCCACCAGTGATTTGAAGGGGGCGCCAAATCAGCCCCAGCATTTT.

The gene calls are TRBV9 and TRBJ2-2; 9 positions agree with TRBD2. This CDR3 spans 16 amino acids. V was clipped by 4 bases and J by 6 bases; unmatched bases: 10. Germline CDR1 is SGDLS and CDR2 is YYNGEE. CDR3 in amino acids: CASSFSGSGVAGELFF. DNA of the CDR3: TGTGCCAGCAGCTTTAGCGGGAGCGGGGTGGCCGGGGAGCTGTTTTTT.

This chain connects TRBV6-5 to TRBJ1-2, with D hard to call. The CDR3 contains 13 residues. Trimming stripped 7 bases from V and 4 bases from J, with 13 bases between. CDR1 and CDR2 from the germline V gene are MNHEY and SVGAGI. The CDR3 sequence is CASKKRESYGYTF. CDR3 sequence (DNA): TGTGCCAGCAAGAAAAGGGAGTCCTATGGCTACACCTTC.

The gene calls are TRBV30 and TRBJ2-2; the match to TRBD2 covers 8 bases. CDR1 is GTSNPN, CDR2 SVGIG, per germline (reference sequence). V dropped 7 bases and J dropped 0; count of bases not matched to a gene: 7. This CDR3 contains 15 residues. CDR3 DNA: TGTGCCTTAGAAATTAGCGGGACGAACACCGGGGAGCTGTTTTTT. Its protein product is CALEISGTNTGELFF.

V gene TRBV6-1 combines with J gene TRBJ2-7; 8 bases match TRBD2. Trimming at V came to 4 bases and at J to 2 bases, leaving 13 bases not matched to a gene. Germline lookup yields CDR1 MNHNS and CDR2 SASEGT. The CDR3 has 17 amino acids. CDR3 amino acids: CASSGQGIPGGPYEQYF. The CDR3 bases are TGTGCCAGCAGTGGCCAGGGGATCCCGGGAGGGCCCTACGAGCAGTACTTC.

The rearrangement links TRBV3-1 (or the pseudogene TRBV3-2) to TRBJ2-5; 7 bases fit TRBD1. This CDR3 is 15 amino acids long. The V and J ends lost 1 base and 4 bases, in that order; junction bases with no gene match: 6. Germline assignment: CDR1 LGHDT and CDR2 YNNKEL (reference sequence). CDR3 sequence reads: CASSQAETGTETQYF. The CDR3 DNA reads TGTGCCAGCAGCCAAGCCGAGACAGGGACAGAGACCCAGTACTTC.

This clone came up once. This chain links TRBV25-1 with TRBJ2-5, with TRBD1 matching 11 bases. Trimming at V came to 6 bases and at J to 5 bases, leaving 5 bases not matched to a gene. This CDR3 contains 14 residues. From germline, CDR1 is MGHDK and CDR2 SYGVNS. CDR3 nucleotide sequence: TGTGCCAGCAGCGGACAGGGGGCTTGGGAGACCCAGTACTTC. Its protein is CASSGQGAWETQYF. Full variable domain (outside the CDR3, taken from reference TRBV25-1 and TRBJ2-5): EADIYQTPRYLVIGTGKKITLECSQTMGHDKMYWYQQDPGMELHLIHYSYGVNSTEKGDLSSESTVSRIRTEHFPLTLESARPSHTSQYLCASSGQGAWETQYFGPGTRLLVL.

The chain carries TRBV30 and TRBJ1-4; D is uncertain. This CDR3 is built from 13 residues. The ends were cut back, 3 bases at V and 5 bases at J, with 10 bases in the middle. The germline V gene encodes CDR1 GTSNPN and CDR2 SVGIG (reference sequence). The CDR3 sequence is CAWRGRPNEKLFF. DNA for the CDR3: TGTGCCTGGAGGGGGAGGCCGAATGAAAAACTGTTTTTT. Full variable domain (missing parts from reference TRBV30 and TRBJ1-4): SQTIHQWPATLVQPVGSPLSLECTVEGTSNPNLYWYRQAAGRGLQLLFYSVGIGQISSEVPQNLSASRPQDRQFILSSKKLLLSDSGFYLCAWRGRPNEKLFFGSGTQLSVL.

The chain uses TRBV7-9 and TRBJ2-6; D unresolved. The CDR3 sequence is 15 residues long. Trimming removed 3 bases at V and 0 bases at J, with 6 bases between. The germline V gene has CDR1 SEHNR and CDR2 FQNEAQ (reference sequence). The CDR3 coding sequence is TGTGCCAGCAGCTTCCAAAACTCTGGGGCCAACGTCCTGACTTTC. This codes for CASSFQNSGANVLTF.

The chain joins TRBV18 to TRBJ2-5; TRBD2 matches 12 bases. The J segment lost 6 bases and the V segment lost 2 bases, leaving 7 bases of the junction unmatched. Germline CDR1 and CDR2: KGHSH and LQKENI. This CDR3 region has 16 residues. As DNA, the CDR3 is TGTGCCAGCTCACCAATGGCTAGCGGGGGGGCCAAGACCCAGTACTTC. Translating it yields CASSPMASGGAKTQYF.

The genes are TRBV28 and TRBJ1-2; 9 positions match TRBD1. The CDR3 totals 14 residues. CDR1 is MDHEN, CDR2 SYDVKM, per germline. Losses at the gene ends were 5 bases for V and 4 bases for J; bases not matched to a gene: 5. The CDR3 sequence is CASSLRDRAYGYTF. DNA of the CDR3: TGTGCCAGCAGTCTCCGGGACAGGGCCTATGGCTACACCTTC.

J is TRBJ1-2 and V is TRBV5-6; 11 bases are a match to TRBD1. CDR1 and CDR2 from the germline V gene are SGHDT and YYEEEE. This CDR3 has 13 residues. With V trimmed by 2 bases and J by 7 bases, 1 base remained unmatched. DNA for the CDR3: TGTGCCAGCAGCTTTGGGACAGGGGGTGGCTACACCTTC. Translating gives CASSFGTGGGYTF.

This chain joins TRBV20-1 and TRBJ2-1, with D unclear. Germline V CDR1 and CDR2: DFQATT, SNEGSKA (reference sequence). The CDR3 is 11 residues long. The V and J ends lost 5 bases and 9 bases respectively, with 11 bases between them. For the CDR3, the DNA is TGCAGTGCTGAACGTCTAATTGAGCAGTTCTTC. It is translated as CSAERLIEQFF.

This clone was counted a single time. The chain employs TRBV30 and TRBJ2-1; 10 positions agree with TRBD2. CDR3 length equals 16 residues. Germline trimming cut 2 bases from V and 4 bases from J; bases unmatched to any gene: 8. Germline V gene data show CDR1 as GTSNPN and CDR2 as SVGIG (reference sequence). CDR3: CAWSSSGSARYNEQFF. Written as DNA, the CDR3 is TGTGCCTGGAGTTCTAGCGGGAGTGCGAGGTACAATGAGCAGTTCTTC.

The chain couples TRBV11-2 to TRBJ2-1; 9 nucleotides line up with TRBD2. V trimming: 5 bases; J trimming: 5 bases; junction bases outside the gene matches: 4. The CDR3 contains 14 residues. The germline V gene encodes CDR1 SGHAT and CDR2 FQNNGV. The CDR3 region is CASSPGTSNNEQFF. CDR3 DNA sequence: TGTGCCAGCAGCCCTGGGACTAGCAACAATGAGCAGTTCTTC. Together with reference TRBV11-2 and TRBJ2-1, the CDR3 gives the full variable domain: EAGVAQSPRYKIIEKRQSVAFWCNPISGHATLYWYQQILGQGPKLLIQFQNNGVVDDSQLPKDRFSAERLKGVDSTLKIQPAKLEDSAVYLCASSPGTSNNEQFFGPGTRLTVL.

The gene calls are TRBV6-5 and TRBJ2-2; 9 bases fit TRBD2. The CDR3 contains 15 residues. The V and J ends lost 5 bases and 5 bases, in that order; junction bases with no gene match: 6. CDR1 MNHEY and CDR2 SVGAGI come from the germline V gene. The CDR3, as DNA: TGTGCCAGCAGTCTAGCGGGGCCCTATACCGGGGAGCTGTTTTTT. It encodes CASSLAGPYTGELFF.

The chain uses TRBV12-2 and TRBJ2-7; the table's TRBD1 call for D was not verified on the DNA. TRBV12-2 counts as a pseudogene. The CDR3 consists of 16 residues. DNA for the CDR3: TGTGCAAGTCGCCCCCCGGACAGGGCTTACTCCTACGAGCAGTACTTC. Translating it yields CASRPPDRAYSYEQYF.

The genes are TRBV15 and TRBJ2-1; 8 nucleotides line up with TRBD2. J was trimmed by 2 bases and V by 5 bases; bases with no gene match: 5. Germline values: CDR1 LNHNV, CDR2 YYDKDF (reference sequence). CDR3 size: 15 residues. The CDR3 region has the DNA TGTGCCACCAGCCAACTAGCGGACGCCTACAATGAGCAGTTCTTC. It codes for CATSQLADAYNEQFF.

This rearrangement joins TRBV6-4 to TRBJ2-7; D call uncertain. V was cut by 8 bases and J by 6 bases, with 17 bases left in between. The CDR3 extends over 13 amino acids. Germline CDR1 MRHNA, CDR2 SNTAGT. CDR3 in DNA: TGTGCCAGCCCCTCGACCTCGTCGGGCGAGCAGTACTTC. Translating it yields CASPSTSSGEQYF.

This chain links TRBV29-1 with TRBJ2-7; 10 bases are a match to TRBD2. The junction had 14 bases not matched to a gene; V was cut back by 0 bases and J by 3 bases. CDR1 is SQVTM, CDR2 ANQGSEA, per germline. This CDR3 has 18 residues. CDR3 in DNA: TGCAGCGTTGAAGATTGGTCGAGCGGGGGGGAAGTCCTCTACGAGCAGTACTTC. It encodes CSVEDWSSGGEVLYEQYF.

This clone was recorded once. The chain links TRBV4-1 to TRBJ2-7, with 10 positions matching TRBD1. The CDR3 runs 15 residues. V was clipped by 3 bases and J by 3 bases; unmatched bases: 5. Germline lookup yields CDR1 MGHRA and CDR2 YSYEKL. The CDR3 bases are TGCGCCAGCAGCCACTCCGACAGGGGGCTCTACGAGCAGTACTTC. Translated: CASSHSDRGLYEQYF.

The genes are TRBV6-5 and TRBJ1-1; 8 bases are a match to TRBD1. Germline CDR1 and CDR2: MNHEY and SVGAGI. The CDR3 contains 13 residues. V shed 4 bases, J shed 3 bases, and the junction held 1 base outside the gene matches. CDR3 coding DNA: TGTGCCAGCAGTTTGGACAGGGACACTGAAGCTTTCTTT. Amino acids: CASSLDRDTEAFF.

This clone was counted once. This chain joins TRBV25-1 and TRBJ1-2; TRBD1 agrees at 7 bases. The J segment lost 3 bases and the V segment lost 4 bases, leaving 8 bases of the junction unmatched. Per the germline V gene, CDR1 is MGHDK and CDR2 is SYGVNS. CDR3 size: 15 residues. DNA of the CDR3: TGTGCCAGCAGTGGAGGGCAGGGGGGATACTATGGCTACACCTTC. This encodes CASSGGQGGYYGYTF.

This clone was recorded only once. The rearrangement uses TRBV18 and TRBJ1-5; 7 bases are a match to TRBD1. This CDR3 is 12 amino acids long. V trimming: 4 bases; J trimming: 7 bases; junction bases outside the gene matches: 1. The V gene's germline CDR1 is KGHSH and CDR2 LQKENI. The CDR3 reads CASSRQGQPQHF. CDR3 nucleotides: TGTGCCAGCTCACGACAGGGCCAGCCCCAGCATTTT.

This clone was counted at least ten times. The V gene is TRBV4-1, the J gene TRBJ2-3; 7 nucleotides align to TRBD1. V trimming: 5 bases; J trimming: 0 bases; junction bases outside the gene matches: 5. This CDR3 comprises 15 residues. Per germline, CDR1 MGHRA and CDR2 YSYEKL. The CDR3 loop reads CASSDTGASTDTQYF. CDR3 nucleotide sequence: TGCGCCAGCAGCGATACAGGGGCTAGCACAGATACGCAGTATTTT.

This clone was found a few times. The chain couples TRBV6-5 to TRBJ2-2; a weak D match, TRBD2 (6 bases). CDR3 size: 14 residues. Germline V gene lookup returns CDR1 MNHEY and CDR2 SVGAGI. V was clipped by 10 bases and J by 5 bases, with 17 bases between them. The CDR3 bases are TGTGCCACCCAAACGACTAGTTTGACCGGGGAGCTGTTTTTT. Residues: CATQTTSLTGELFF.

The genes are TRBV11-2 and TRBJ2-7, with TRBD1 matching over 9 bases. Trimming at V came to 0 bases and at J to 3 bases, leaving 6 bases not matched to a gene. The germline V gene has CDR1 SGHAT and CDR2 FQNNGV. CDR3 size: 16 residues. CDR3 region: CASSLEVGTGIYEQYF. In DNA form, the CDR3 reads TGTGCCAGCAGCTTAGAGGTAGGGACAGGGATCTACGAGCAGTACTTC.